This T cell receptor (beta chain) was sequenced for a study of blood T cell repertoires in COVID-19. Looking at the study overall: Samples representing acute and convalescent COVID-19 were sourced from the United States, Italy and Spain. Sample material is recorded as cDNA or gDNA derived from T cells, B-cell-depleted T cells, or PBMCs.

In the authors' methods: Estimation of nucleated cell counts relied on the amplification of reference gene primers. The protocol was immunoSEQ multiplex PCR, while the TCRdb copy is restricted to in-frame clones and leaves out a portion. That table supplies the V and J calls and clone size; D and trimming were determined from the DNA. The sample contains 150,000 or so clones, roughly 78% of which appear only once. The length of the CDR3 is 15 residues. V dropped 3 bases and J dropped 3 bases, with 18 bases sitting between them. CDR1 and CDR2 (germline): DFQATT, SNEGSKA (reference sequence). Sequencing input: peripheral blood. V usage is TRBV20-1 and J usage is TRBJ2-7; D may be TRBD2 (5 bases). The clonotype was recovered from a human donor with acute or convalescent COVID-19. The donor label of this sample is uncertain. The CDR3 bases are TGCAGTGCTAGTCCTTGGCCCGGGGTTCGCTACGAGCAGTACTTC. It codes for CSASPWPGVRYEQYF.